This TCR beta chain comes out of a study of cytomegalovirus exposure and HLA in healthy donors. Study conclusions and caveats: With DRB1 most and HLA-C fewest, TCR association rates differed between HLA loci in a later analysis. Sequences of the TCR beta chain were said to predict the HLA-A and HLA-B alleles of most subjects accurately. About 90% or about 30% of the time was how often most TCR beta V segments were productive, according to an earlier analysis.

Worth noting for this clone: Its antigen is undetermined.

The PCR made use of 60 Vbeta and 13 Jbeta primers. Here immunoSEQ multiplex PCR was the method, and the copy in TCRdb shows in-frame clones only, minus some. This table holds 75,000 to 90,000 clones, about 78% found once. The CDR3 is 15 residues long. V was pared by 4 bases and J by 0 bases, with 12 bases between. The germline V gene has CDR1 SGDLS and CDR2 YYNGEE. Sampled while nominally healthy, donors likely had unrecorded immune exposures. The J gene is TRBJ2-3, the V gene TRBV9, with D tentatively TRBD1 (7 bases). This sequence was found in a male donor in good health and CMV-seropositive. Sample: PBMCs. In DNA, the CDR3 is TGTGCCAGCAGCTCCCCAGGGGGGAGCACAGATACGCAGTATTTT. It is translated as CASSSPGGSTDTQYF.